This is a list of T cell receptor beta chains from one sample in a study of Ad26.COV2.S vaccination and SARS-CoV-2 variants. Assay: immunoSEQ multiplex PCR; the TCRdb copy retains only in-frame clones and omits some. This repertoire shows just under 250,000 clones, approximately 90% found once; its top ten account for roughly 10%. Sequenced material: peripheral blood, taken in a trial of Ad26.COV2.S vaccine versus placebo. Receptor source: a person aged 18-65 years who received the Ad26.COV2.S COVID-19 vaccine or a placebo. Both conserved end residues are part of each CDR3. Each record gives: clone size, J gene, D gene, V gene, CDR3 DNA, CDR3 protein. D genes are given only for firm matches. Some rows mark clone size as missing; the rest say once, few, many or name a class of expanded clone.

.	TRBJ1-2	TRBD1	TRBV5-6	TGTGCCAGCATCCGTAAGTGGGGGGACAGGTTCAACTATGGCTACACCTTC	CASIRKWGDRFNYGYTF
.	TRBJ1-3	.	TRBV3-1/TRBV3-2	TGTGCCAGCAGAGACAGTGCCCCAAGAGACACCATATATTTT	CASRDSAPRDTIYF
.	TRBJ2-5	.	TRBV10-3	TGTGCCATCAGTGAGCCCCACCGGGAGACCCAGTACTTC	CAISEPHRETQYF
.	TRBJ2-2	TRBD1	TRBV4-2	TGTGCCAGCAGCCATGATTGGGGGGCGGGCAGGGGGCTTGCGAACACCGGGGAGCTGTTTTTT	CASSHDWGAGRGLANTGELFF
.	TRBJ2-6	.	TRBV19	TGTGCCAGTCGGACAGTGAGCTCTGGGGCCAACGTCCTGACTTTC	CASRTVSSGANVLTF
.	TRBJ2-7	TRBD2	TRBV28	TGTGCCAGCAGTCCCCTCGGACTAGCCTACGAGCAGTACTTC	CASSPLGLAYEQYF
few	TRBJ2-3	.	TRBV7-7	TGTGCTAGCAGCCGGGACGCTAACCCCACAGATACGCAGTATTTT	CASSRDANPTDTQYF
.	TRBJ1-4	.	TRBV9	TGTGCCAGCAGCGCAGGCCTTAATGAAAAACTGTTTTTT	CASSAGLNEKLFF
.	TRBJ1-1	.	TRBV29-1	TGCAGCGTTGAAGATCGGAAGGAGCCTGAAGCTTTCTTT	CSVEDRKEPEAFF
.	TRBJ2-7	.	TRBV18	TGTGCCAGCTCCCTCCCGCCTAGCTCCGAGCAGTACTTC	CASSLPPSSEQYF
.	TRBJ2-3	TRBD1	TRBV11-3	TGTGCCAGCAGCTCCCACCGGGACAGCTCCGGGGATACGCAGTATTTT	CASSSHRDSSGDTQYF
.	TRBJ2-5	.	TRBV24-1	TGTGCCACCAGTGATTCCCAACCTGGGGGGCAAGAGACCCAGTACTTC	CATSDSQPGGQETQYF
.	TRBJ2-2	.	TRBV6-5	TGTGCCAGCAGAGGGCGGGTGGCCGGGGAGCTGTTTTTT	CASRGRVAGELFF
.	TRBJ1-1	.	TRBV5-1	TGCGCCAGCAGCTTGGGTTGGGGACGCCGTGGCACTGAAGCTTTCTTT	CASSLGWGRRGTEAFF
.	TRBJ2-7	.	TRBV5-1	TGCGCCAGCAGCGGAGGGAGGGGGCTAGCGATCTCCTACGAGCAGTACTTC	CASSGGRGLAISYEQYF
.	TRBJ2-2	TRBD1	TRBV9	TGTGCCAGCAGCCCTGGGACAGGAAACACCGGGGAGCTGTTTTTT	CASSPGTGNTGELFF
.	TRBJ1-5	.	TRBV5-6	TGTGCCAGCAGTCGAGGAAGGTCCCCCCAGCATTTT	CASSRGRSPQHF
.	TRBJ1-1	.	TRBV14	TGTGCCAGCAGCCAAAAACCAGGCATGAACACTGAAGCTTTCTTT	CASSQKPGMNTEAFF